This T cell receptor (beta chain) was found in a study of blood T cells in healthy people across ages. This clonotype has just a few counts. Next came a second PCR, run for 7 to 11 cycles, which used a sample-barcoded 5' primer along with a J-beta primer mix. Every cDNA was tagged by a template-switch adaptor with 12 random nucleotides. Each CDR3 protein is one row after TCRdb ran MiXCR on the 5' RACE reads. The sample consists of approximately 850,000 distinct CDR3 sequences, around 45% of them appearing once. CDR1 and CDR2 (germline): MNHEY, SVGEGT. Trimming removed 6 bases at V and 6 bases at J, with 8 bases between. The CDR3 has 12 amino acids.

This chain links TRBV6-2 or TRBV6-3 with TRBJ2-2; no reliable D call. The sequence was collected from a man aged 55-75 years in good health. Sample: blood. The CDR3 here is CASSPGPGELFF. CDR3 in DNA: TGTGCCAGCAGCCCTGGTCCCGGGGAGCTGTTTTTT.